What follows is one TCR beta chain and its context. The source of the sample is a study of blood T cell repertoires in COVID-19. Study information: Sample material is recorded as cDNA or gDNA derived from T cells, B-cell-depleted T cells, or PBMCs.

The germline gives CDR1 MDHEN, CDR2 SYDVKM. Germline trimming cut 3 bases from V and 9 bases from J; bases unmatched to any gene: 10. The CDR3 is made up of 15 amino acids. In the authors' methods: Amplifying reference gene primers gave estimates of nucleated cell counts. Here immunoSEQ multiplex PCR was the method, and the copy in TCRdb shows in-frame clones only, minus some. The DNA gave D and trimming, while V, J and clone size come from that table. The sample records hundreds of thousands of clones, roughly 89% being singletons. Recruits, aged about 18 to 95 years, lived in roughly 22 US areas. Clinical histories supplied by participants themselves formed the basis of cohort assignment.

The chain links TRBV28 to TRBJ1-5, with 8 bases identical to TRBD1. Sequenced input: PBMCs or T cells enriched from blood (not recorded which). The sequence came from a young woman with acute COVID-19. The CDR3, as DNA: TGTGCCAGCAGTTTTGGGGGACAGGTCGATTGGCCCCAGCATTTT. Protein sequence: CASSFGGQVDWPQHF. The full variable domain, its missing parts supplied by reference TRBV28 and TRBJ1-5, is DVKVTQSSRYLVKRTGEKVFLECVQDMDHENMFWYRQDPGLGLRLIYFSYDVKMKEKGDIPEGYSVSREKKERFSLILESASTNQTSMYLCASSFGGQVDWPQHFGDGTRLSIL.